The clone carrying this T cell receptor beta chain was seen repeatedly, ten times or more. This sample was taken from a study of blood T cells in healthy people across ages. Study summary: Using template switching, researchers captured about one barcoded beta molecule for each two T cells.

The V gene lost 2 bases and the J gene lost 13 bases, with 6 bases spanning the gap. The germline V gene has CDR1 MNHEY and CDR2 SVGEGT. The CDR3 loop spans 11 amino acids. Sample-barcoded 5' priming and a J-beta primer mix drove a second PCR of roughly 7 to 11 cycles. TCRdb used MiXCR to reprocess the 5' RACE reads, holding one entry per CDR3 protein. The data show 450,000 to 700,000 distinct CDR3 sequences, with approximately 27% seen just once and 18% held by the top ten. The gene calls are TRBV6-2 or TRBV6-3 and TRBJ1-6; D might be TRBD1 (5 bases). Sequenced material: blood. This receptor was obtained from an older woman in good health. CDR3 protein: CASSYQGPLHF. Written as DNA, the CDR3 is TGTGCCAGCAGTTACCAGGGCCCCCTCCACTTT.